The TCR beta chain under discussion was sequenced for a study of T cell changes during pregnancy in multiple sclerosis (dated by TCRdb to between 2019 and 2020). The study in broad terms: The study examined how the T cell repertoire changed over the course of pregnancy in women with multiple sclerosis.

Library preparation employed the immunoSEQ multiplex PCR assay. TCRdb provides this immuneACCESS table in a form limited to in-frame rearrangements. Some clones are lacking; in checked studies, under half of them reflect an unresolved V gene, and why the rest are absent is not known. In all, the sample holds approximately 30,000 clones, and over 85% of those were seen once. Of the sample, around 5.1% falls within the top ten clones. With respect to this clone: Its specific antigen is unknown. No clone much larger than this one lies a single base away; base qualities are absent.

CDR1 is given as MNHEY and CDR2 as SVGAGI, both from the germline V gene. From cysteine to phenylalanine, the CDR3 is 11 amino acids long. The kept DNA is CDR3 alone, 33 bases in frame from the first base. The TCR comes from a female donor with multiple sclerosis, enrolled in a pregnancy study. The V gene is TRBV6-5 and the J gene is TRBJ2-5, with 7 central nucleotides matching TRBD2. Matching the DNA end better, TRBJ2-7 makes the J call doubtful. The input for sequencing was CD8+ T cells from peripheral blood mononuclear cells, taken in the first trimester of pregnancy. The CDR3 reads CASSLAGEQYF. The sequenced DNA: TGTGCCAGCAGTTTAGCGGGCGAGCAGTACTTC.